Here is one TCR beta chain with its context. Its antigen is undetermined. CDR3 size: 16 residues. V was pared by 4 bases and J by 4 bases, with 16 bases between. Per germline, CDR1 MGHRA and CDR2 YSYEKL. The data belong to a study of shared clonotypes between healthy human individuals. Regarding the study as a whole: Researchers sampled blood only, noting tissue repertoires likely differ. Shared clonotypes: about 4.6% naive CD4, roughly 3.8% naive CD8, around 2.4% memory CD4, around 0.4% memory CD8.

Naive-designated CD8 cells lacked CD45RO, were positively enriched for CCR7, and omitted terminally differentiated effector memory CD45RA+ cells. TCRdb's copy holds only in-frame clones and misses some; the assay was immunoSEQ multiplex PCR. Among under 850,000 clones listed, nearly 95% were seen once. The chain joins TRBV4-1 to TRBJ2-2; the D gene is possibly TRBD2 (6 bases). This TCR was recovered from a man aged 30 to 39 in good health. Sequences were obtained from naive CD8+ T cells sorted from blood. CDR3 residues: CASSPGGGEITGELFF. In nucleotides, the CDR3 is TGCGCCAGCAGCCCCGGAGGAGGGGAGATCACCGGGGAGCTGTTTTTT.